The 8 T cell receptor beta chains reported below all come from one sample, sequenced in a study of siplizumab effects on memory and regulatory T cells (dated by TCRdb to the late 2010s). The protocol used for the library was the immunoSEQ multiplex PCR assay. This is the immuneACCESS table as TCRdb keeps it, with only in-frame sequences that have V and J called. A part of the clones is gone; compared with another copy, unresolved V genes explain less than half, and the rest is unexplained. Here the sample has 75,000 to 95,000 clones; 85% to 90% occur a single time. The ten top clones hold about 16% of the sample. The material sequenced was CD4+ T cells sorted from blood. Every receptor here comes from a human donor in good health.

This clone was seen only a few times. The chain carries TRBV7-2 and TRBJ2-2; D unclear. Germline CDR1 SGHTA, CDR2 FQGNSA. The length of the CDR3 is 12 residues. V was trimmed by 3 bases and J by 9 bases, leaving 8 bases between them. The CDR3 is CASSFLRRELFF. For the CDR3, the DNA is TGTGCCAGCAGCTTTCTACGGAGGGAGCTGTTTTTT.

The rearrangement uses TRBV6-1 and TRBJ1-3, with unresolved D. The ends were cut back, 3 bases at V and 0 bases at J, with 9 bases in the middle. Germline CDR1 is MNHNS and CDR2 is SASEGT. The CDR3 contains 15 residues. Here the CDR3 reads CASSDKLRSGNTIYF. The CDR3 bases are TGTGCCAGCAGTGACAAACTCCGCTCTGGAAACACCATATATTTT.

The chain couples TRBV4-1 to TRBJ2-5, with D perhaps matching TRBD1 (6 bases). The CDR3 sequence is 15 residues long. The V gene lost 3 bases and the J gene lost 5 bases, with 16 bases spanning the gap. From germline, CDR1 is MGHRA and CDR2 YSYEKL. CDR3 DNA sequence: TGCGCCAGCAGCCACCTCACGACAGGTCCTGAGACCCAGTACTTC. Amino acids: CASSHLTTGPETQYF.

The chain's CDR3 is CSVGQGGNYGYTF. As DNA, the CDR3 is TGCAGCGTTGGACAGGGAGGAAACTATGGCTACACCTTC. The rearrangement links TRBV29-1 to TRBJ1-2; 7 bases are shared with TRBD1. Germline V gives CDR1 SQVTM, CDR2 ANQGSEA. The CDR3 sequence is 13 residues long. Trimming took 4 bases from V and 2 from J; bases not matched to a gene: 4.

This clone was detected only once. The chain uses TRBV11-3 and TRBJ2-6; D not certain. Per the germline V gene, CDR1 is SGHNT and CDR2 is YENEEA. Between the trimmed V and J ends, which lost 1 base and 13 bases, there was a span of 11 bases. This CDR3 region has 13 residues. CDR3 region: CASSLGGQGVLTF. CDR3 bases: TGTGCCAGCAGCTTAGGAGGTCAAGGTGTCCTGACTTTC.

V is TRBV4-1 and J is TRBJ2-1; D is unclear. Per the germline V gene, CDR1 is MGHRA and CDR2 is YSYEKL. The CDR3 totals 15 residues. V lost 1 base and J 1 base, leaving 8 bases between the germline ends. The CDR3: CASSQGLASYNEQFF. DNA for the CDR3: TGCGCCAGCAGCCAAGGACTGGCTTCCTACAATGAGCAGTTCTTC.

The chain has TRBV29-1 and TRBJ2-3; D is uncertain. Germline CDR1 SQVTM, CDR2 ANQGSEA. V was shortened by 3 bases and J by 4 bases, with 5 bases between the two germline ends. CDR3 length equals 11 residues. The CDR3 here is CSVDGADTQYF. CDR3 DNA: TGCAGCGTTGATGGGGCAGATACGCAGTATTTT.

J is TRBJ2-2 and V is TRBV9; 8 bases agree with TRBD2. Germline values: CDR1 SGDLS, CDR2 YYNGEE. There are 16 residues in the CDR3. The V and J ends lost 0 bases and 5 bases, in that order; junction bases with no gene match: 6. Here the CDR3 DNA reads TGTGCCAGCAGCGTAGCCTTCGCGGGAGGTACCGGGGAGCTGTTTTTT. It translates to CASSVAFAGGTGELFF.